The 9 T cell receptor beta chains given below trace back to one sample, sequenced in a study of shared clonotypes between healthy human individuals. Positive CCR7 selection of CD45RO-negative cells yielded the naive CD8 cells, and terminally differentiated effector memory CD45RA+ cells were excluded. Clones were read by immunoSEQ multiplex PCR, and TCRdb kept only the in-frame ones, dropping some. The repertoire holds some 2 million clones, with approximately 94% as singletons. Sample: naive CD8+ T cells sorted from blood. The receptor set was obtained from a man younger than 35 in good health.

The V and J genes are TRBV15 and TRBJ2-7; D might be TRBD1 (5 bases). Germline V gene lookup returns CDR1 LNHNV and CDR2 YYDKDF (reference sequence). CDR3 length: 13 residues. Trimming left V 8 bases short and J 4 bases short, with 15 bases between. The CDR3 nucleotides read TGTGCCACCGGCCAGGGTTTACCTTACGAGCAGTACTTC. Encoded protein: CATGQGLPYEQYF.

The V call is TRBV19, the J call TRBJ1-1, with D maybe TRBD1 (6 bases). The V gene's germline CDR1 is LNHDA and CDR2 SQIVND (reference sequence). This CDR3 has 13 residues. Trimming took 8 bases from V and 5 from J, leaving 15 bases between them. CDR3 region: CASQGYARTEAFF. DNA for the CDR3: TGTGCCAGTCAGGGGTATGCAAGGACTGAAGCTTTCTTT.

V usage is TRBV7-2 and J usage is TRBJ2-7; 11 bases fit TRBD1. J gave up 4 bases and V 5 bases, and 7 bases lay outside the gene matches. This CDR3 is built from 15 residues. The germline V gene has CDR1 SGHTA and CDR2 FQGNSA. The DNA for the CDR3 is TGTGCCAGCAGCCCACTCGGGACAGGGGGATACGAGCAGTACTTC. Protein sequence: CASSPLGTGGYEQYF.

This clone was seen only once. The chain employs TRBV9 and TRBJ1-2; D unclear. The V and J ends lost 4 bases and 7 bases respectively, with 20 bases between them. From germline, CDR1 is SGDLS and CDR2 YYNGEE. CDR3 length equals 15 residues. The CDR3 sequence: CASSRNAISPGGYTF. In DNA, the CDR3 is TGTGCCAGCAGCCGGAACGCCATCTCCCCGGGTGGCTACACCTTC.

Of note for this clone: Other DNA sequences within the sample encode an identical CDR3. The chain links TRBV27 to TRBJ2-1; the match to TRBD2 covers 12 bases. Germline V CDR1 and CDR2: MNHEY, SMNVEV (reference sequence). The junction had 3 bases not matched to a gene; V was cut back by 4 bases and J by 5 bases. The CDR3 loop spans 15 amino acids. Here the CDR3 DNA reads TGTGCCAGCAGTTCGGGACTAGCGGGCAACAATGAGCAGTTCTTC. Its protein product is CASSSGLAGNNEQFF.

This clone was found once. The rearrangement links TRBV27 to TRBJ2-2; D is possibly TRBD1 (5 bases). The ends were cut back, 3 bases at V and 7 bases at J, with 12 bases in the middle. The CDR3 runs 14 residues. Germline V CDR1 and CDR2: MNHEY, SMNVEV (reference sequence). In DNA form, the CDR3 reads TGTGCCAGCAGTTTCGCAGGGTTAAGCGGGGAGCTGTTTTTT. Its translation: CASSFAGLSGELFF.

J is TRBJ2-5 and V is TRBV28; D is undetermined. The CDR3 is 14 residues long. Trimming removed 1 base at V and 3 bases at J, with 9 bases between. Per germline, CDR1 MDHEN and CDR2 SYDVKM. CDR3 coding DNA: TGTGCCAGCAGTTTATACGGTGAGGAAGAGACCCAGTACTTC. Its protein is CASSLYGEEETQYF. Full variable domain (missing parts from reference TRBV28 and TRBJ2-5): DVKVTQSSRYLVKRTGEKVFLECVQDMDHENMFWYRQDPGLGLRLIYFSYDVKMKEKGDIPEGYSVSREKKERFSLILESASTNQTSMYLCASSLYGEEETQYFGPGTRLLVL.

The V call is TRBV29-1, the J call TRBJ2-2; D assignment may be TRBD1 or TRBD2 (5 bases each). With 0 bases removed from V and 8 bases from J, the gap between germline ends came to 16 bases. The V gene's germline CDR1 is SQVTM and CDR2 ANQGSEA. The CDR3 loop spans 15 amino acids. The CDR3 coding sequence is TGCAGCGTTGAAGAAGGGACCGGAGCGCCAGGGGAGCTGTTTTTT. It encodes CSVEEGTGAPGELFF.

The V and J genes are TRBV5-6 and TRBJ2-3; TRBD2 is a possible D gene (5 bases). Looked up from germline, CDR1 is SGHDT and CDR2 is YYEEEE. The CDR3 has 14 amino acids. V shed 4 bases and J shed 4 bases, with 13 bases lying between them. This CDR3 is CASSHASGPDTQYF. The CDR3 coding sequence is TGTGCCAGCAGCCATGCCAGCGGCCCAGATACGCAGTATTTT.